This T cell receptor beta chain was retrieved from a study of blood T cell repertoires in COVID-19. Across the study: Italy, Spain and the United States were the sources of the convalescent and acute COVID-19 samples. Nucleic acid was either cDNA or gDNA, and it came from T cells, B-cell-depleted T cells, or PBMCs.

Methods used by the authors: Amplification of reference gene primers provided the estimated nucleated cell counts. Profiling relied on immunoSEQ multiplex PCR, and the TCRdb table lists in-frame clones only, not all of them. V and J calls and clone size are copied from that table; D and trimming were computed from the DNA. The sample includes more than 300,000 clones, roughly nine tenths of them seen just once. Seattle cases were enrolled at active infection and followed longitudinally. Trimming pared 1 base from V and 7 bases from J, leaving 11 bases between. The CDR3 sequence is 13 residues long. Germline CDR1 reads SGHDT; CDR2 reads YYEEEE.

The rearrangement links TRBV5-6 to TRBJ1-2; D unresolved. The source material was peripheral blood. This receptor was taken from a woman aged 25 to 39 with COVID-19, enrolled during active disease. The CDR3 sequence: CASSLPAGSGYTF. The CDR3 coding sequence is TGTGCCAGCAGCTTGCCTGCCGGGAGTGGCTACACCTTC.